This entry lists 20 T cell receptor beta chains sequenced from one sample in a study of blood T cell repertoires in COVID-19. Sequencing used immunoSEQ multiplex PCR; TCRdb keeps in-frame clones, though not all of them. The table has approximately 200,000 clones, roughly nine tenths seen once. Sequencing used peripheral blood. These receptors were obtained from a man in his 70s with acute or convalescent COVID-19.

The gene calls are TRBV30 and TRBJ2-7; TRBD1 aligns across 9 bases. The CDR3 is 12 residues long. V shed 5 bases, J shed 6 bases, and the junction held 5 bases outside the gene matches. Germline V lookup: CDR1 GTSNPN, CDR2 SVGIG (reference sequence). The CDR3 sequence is CAWYRGPAEQYF. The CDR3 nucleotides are TGTGCCTGGTACAGGGGGCCGGCCGAGCAGTACTTC. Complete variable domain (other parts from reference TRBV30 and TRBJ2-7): SQTIHQWPATLVQPVGSPLSLECTVEGTSNPNLYWYRQAAGRGLQLLFYSVGIGQISSEVPQNLSASRPQDRQFILSSKKLLLSDSGFYLCAWYRGPAEQYFGPGTRLTVT.

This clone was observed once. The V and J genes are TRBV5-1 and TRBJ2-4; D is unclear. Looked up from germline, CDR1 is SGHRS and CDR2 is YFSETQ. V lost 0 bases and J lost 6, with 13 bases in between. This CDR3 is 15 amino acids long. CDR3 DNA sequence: TGCGCCAGCAGCTTGGTACCCGGGTCGTCAAACATTCAGTACTTC. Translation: CASSLVPGSSNIQYF.

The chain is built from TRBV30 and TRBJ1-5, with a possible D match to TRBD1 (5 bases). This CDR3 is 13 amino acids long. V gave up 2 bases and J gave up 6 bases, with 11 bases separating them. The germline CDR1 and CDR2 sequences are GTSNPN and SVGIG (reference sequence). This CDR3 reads CAWSPKGAQPQHF. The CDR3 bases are TGTGCCTGGAGTCCAAAAGGGGCTCAGCCCCAGCATTTT.

The CDR3, as DNA: TGTGCCAGCAGCTTCCTTCCCGAGGGCGCAGCTTTCTTT. This gives the protein CASSFLPEGAAFF. The chain carries TRBV6-6 and TRBJ1-1; no reliable D call. The CDR3 covers 13 residues. The ends were cut back, 6 bases at V and 10 bases at J, with 18 bases in the middle. Germline V CDR1 and CDR2: MNHNY, SVGAGI (reference sequence).

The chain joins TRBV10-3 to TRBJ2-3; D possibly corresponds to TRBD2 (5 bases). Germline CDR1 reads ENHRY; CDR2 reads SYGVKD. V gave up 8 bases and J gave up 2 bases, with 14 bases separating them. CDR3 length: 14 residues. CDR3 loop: CAISSGATTDTQYF. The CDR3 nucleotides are TGTGCCATCTCCAGCGGAGCAACCACAGATACGCAGTATTTT.

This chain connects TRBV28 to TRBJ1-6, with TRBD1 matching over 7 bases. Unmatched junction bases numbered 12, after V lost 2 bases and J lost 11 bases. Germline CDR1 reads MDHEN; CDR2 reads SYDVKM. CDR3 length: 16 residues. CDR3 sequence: CASSLRMTGSRTPLHF. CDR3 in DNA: TGTGCCAGCAGTTTACGTATGACAGGGAGTAGGACACCCCTCCACTTT.

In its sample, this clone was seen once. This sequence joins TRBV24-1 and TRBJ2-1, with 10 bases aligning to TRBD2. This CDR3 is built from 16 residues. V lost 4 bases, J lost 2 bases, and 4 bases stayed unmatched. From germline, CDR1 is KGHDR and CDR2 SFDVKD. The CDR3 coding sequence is TGTGCCACCAGTGACCGGACTAGCGGACCCTACAATGAGCAGTTCTTC. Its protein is CATSDRTSGPYNEQFF.

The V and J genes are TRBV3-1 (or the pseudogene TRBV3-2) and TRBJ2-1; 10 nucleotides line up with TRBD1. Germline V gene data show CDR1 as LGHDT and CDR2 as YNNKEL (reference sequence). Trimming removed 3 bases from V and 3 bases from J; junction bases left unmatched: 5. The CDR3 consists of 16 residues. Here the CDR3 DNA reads TGTGCCAGCAGCCATCCGGGACAGGGGAGCTACAATGAGCAGTTCTTC. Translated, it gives CASSHPGQGSYNEQFF.

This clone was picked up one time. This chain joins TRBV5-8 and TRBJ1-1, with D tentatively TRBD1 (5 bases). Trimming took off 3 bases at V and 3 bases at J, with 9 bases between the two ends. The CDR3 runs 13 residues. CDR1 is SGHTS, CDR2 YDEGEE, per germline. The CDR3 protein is CASSSQGYTEAFF. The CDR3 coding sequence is TGTGCCAGCAGCTCCCAGGGTTACACTGAAGCTTTCTTT.

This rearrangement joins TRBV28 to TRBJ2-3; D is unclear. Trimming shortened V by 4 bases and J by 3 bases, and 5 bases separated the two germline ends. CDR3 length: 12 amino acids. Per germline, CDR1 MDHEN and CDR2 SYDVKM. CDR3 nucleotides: TGTGCCAGCAGTTCAAAAACAGATACGCAGTATTTT. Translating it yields CASSSKTDTQYF.

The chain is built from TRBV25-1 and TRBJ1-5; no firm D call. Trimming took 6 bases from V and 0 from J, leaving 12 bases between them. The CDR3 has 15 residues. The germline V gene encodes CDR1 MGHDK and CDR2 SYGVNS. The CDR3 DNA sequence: TGTGCCAGCAGCTTAGGAGGGAATAGCAATCAGCCCCAGCATTTT. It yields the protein CASSLGGNSNQPQHF.

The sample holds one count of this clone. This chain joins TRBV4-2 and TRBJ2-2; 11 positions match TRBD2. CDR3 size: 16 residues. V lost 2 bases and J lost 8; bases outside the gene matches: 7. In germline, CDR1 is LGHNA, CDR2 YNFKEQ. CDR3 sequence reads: CASSQQTSGVPGELFF. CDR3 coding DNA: TGTGCCAGCAGCCAACAGACTAGCGGGGTCCCTGGGGAGCTGTTTTTT.

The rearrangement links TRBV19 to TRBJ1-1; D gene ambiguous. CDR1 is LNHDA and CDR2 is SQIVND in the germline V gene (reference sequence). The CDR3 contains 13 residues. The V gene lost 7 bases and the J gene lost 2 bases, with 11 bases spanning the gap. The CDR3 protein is CASMYSRNTEAFF. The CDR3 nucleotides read TGTGCCAGTATGTACAGCCGTAACACTGAAGCTTTCTTT.

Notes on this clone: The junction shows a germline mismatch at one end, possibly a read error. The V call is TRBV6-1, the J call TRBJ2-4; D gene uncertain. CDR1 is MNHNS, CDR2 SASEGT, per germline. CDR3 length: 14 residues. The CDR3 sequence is CASRDTIAKNIQYF. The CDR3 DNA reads TGTGCCAGCCGTGATACAATAGCCAAAAACATTCAGTACTTC.

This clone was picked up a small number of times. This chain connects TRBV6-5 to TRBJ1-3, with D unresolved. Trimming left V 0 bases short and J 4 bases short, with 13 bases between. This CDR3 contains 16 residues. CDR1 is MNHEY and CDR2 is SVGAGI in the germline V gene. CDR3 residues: CASSYSAGLRGNTIYF. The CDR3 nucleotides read TGTGCCAGCAGTTACTCTGCGGGTTTGAGGGGAAACACCATATATTTT.

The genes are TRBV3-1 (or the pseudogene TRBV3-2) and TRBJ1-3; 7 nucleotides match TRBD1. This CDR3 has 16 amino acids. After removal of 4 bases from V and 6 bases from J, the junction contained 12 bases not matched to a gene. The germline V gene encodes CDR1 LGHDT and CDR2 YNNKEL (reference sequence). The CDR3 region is CASSRQGGAGENTIYF. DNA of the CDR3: TGTGCCAGCAGCCGACAGGGAGGTGCTGGGGAAAACACCATATATTTT.

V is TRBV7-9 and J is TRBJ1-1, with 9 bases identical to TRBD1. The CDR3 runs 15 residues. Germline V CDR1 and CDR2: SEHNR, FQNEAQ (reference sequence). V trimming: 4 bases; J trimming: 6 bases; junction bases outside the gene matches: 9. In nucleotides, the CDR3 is TGTGCCAGCAGCTCGGACGGACAGGGGAGGGCTGAAGCTTTCTTT. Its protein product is CASSSDGQGRAEAFF.

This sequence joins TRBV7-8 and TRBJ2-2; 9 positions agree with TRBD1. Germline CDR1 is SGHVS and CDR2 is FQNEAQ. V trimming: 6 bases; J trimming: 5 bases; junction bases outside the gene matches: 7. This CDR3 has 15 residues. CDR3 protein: CASRSWTGVTGELFF. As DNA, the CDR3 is TGTGCCAGCAGATCCTGGACAGGGGTGACCGGGGAGCTGTTTTTT.

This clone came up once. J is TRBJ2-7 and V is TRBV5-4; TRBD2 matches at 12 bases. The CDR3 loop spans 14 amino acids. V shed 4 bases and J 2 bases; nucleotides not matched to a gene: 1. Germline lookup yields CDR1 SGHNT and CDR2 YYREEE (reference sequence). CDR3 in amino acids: CASSPSGRAYEQYF. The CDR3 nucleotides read TGTGCCAGCAGCCCTAGCGGGAGGGCCTACGAGCAGTACTTC.

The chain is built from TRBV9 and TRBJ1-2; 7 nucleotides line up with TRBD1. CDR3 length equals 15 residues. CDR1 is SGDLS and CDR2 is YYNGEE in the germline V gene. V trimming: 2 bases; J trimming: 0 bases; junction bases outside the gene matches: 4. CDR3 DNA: TGTGCCAGCAGCGTTGGTGACAGGGCTAACTATGGCTACACCTTC. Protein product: CASSVGDRANYGYTF.